This T cell receptor beta chain stems from a study of graft-versus-host responses after intestinal transplantation. About the study: All of the recipients had induction that used anti-thymocyte globulin, then tacrolimus and steroids for about 3 years.

Regarding this clone: Its antigen is currently unknown.

Profiled with immunoSEQ multiplex PCR; TCRdb holds only in-frame clones, not every one. Among about 120,000 clones listed, approximately 95% were seen once. Source: unstimulated CD8+ T cells sorted from spleen or lymph node cells, taken before intestinal transplant. This TCR came from a human donor who received an intestinal transplant.

CDR3 region: CASSLEQGSEKLFF. The DNA of the CDR3 is TGTGCCAGCAGCTTAGAACAGGGTAGTGAAAAACTGTTTTTT. V usage is TRBV7-8 and J usage is TRBJ1-4; maybe TRBD1 (6 bases). V lost 1 base and J lost 7, with 10 bases in between. The CDR3 extends over 14 amino acids. The germline gives CDR1 SGHVS, CDR2 FQNEAQ.